This TCR beta chain was captured in a study of cytomegalovirus exposure and HLA in healthy donors (dated by TCRdb to about 2017). In terms of the full investigation: An earlier analysis of several hundred of the donors reported 276 Gb of sequence data and 117 million unique TCR beta sequences obtained from around 190 million T cells. HLA typing covered class I and class II loci at four-digit resolution. The study used immunosequencing to profile the T cell repertoires of about 670 subjects and linked those repertoires to cytomegalovirus serostatus. Approximately 310 gigabases of sequencing data and 70 million to 100 million unique TCR sequences were included in an early release covering around 650 HLA-typed donors. Donor age, sex, ethnicity and CMV serostatus were compiled together with the repertoire data. In addition to the first cohort of around 670 subjects, a separate validation cohort of approximately 120 different subjects was used. Of the roughly 390 genotyped donors, 81% fell in the genetic ancestry cluster associated with self-reported Caucasian donors. Rather than using new phenotypic data, the later analysis identified candidate immune exposures from TCR beta sequences and from how often those sequences occurred across donors. A later genetic analysis took genome-wide SNP genotypes for about 55% of the roughly 700 donors and used that subset as a discovery cohort. The study was designed to test whether signatures of past pathogen exposure could be identified by cataloging public T cell receptors. Among around 400 genotyped donors of the cohort, an average of approximately 240,000 unique TCR beta nucleotide sequences was sequenced per donor, of which 15% to 20% were non-productive. About five DR-DQ haplotypes were handled as single units for association and clustering because linkage in the cohort was strong. Every repertoire in the discovery cohort had been generated on one and the same sequencing platform. The number of typed donors differed by locus: roughly 629-640 for A, B, C, DRB1 and DQB1; 522 for DQA1; fewer than 610 for DPA1; and roughly 450 for DPB1. The study combined high-throughput TCR immunosequencing, statistical association of individual TCRs with disease status, and machine learning to predict cytomegalovirus infection status. In an earlier analysis of a few hundred of the donors, high-throughput TCR beta sequencing was used to judge whether each TCR beta V gene segment behaved as functional or pseudogenic. A later analysis re-examined previously published TCR beta repertoires from several hundred donors and added high-resolution HLA genotyping to investigate patterns of TCR occurrence. Broader findings and caveats from the paper: According to a later analysis, TCR association rates differed among HLA loci, with DRB1 alleles showing the most associated TCRs and HLA-C alleles showing the fewest. Correlated functional status among segregating V segments might reflect linkage disequilibrium, but an unknown experimental factor could not be ruled out. Across donors, most TCR sequences were observed very rarely, whereas some public TCRs were present in many individuals. A later genetic analysis associated a missense DCLRE1C variant with V-gene and J-gene trimming of TCR beta chains, and an independent cohort replicated the association. The authors suggested that the approach could potentially be extended to other disease states and immunological phenotypes. The classifier was reported to diagnose cytomegalovirus status with high specificity and sensitivity in both the original cohort and the validation cohort. In a later analysis, most CMV-associated TCR beta chains were found to appear HLA-restricted, with HLA associations seemingly driven largely by CMV exposure. A group of highly shared sequence variants was considered likely to be a technical artifact of the sequencing pipeline. A total of 164 TCR beta chains were listed by the study as associated with cytomegalovirus. Some IMGT-functional V segments, including TRBV6-2 and TRBV6-3, could not be told apart with the 87-base-pair reads, so those segments were excluded. In a later analysis, HLA-associated TCR beta chains were found to be more clonally expanded and to have lower generation probabilities than equally common non-associated chains. For the cohort, immune exposure information was limited to CMV serostatus. An earlier analysis of approximately 500 of the donors showed that most TCR beta V segments appeared in productive rearrangements either about 87% or about 30% of the time, which broadly matched IMGT annotations. A later genetic analysis reported fewer N-insertions in productive TCRs among donors in an Asian-associated ancestry cluster than the roughly 700-donor mean. The presence/absence analyses assumed that sequencing depth was roughly uniform across donors, and that assumption may not be true. A later analysis reported that several top co-occurrence clusters appeared linked to parvovirus B19, influenza, CMV and Epstein-Barr virus. In a later analysis, about 16,000 TCR beta sequences were associated with specific HLA alleles at a false discovery rate of 0.05. A further reported finding was that TCR beta sequences accurately predicted the HLA-A and HLA-B alleles for most subjects in the first cohort. In vitro tests confirmed that a few of the cytomegalovirus-associated TCR beta chains recognize cytomegalovirus antigens. The earlier analysis of nearly 600 of the donors excluded fewer than 20 rarely observed V segments, including chromosome 9 orphons, because counts were too low. This cohort had only TCR beta chains sequenced, and the lack of alpha or paired-chain data limited which features could be detected. When HLA alleles, especially DR and DQ, strongly co-occurred, TCR associations were difficult to assign to individual alleles. Because HLA typing was missing for some donors at each locus, association tests included only the typed subset.

V sheds 3 bases and J sheds 3 bases, leaving 6 bases between their ends. The CDR3 starts with the cysteine, ends with the phenylalanine, and has 12 residues. Only the CDR3 part of the read is kept: 36 bases, read in frame from the first base. CDR1 and CDR2, per the germline V gene (reference sequence), are GTSNPN and SVGIG. Libraries were prepared through the immunoSEQ multiplex PCR assay. For the multiplex PCR, a mixture combining 60 forward primers for TCR Vbeta segments and 13 reverse primers for TCR Jbeta segments was used. The CDR3 region of rearranged TCR beta genes was amplified from genomic DNA by a multiplex PCR assay. Amplified TCR beta libraries were sequenced as 87-base-pair reads on the Illumina HiSeq System. The paper's data handling went like this. A later analysis tallied approximately 87 million unique TCR beta chains across the 640 or so repertoires, and some 10 million of those chains were shared by two or more donors. Raw reads were error-corrected and collapsed into unique sequences with a nearest-neighbor algorithm that merged closely related sequences to remove PCR and sequencing errors. Alignment of CDR3 sequences to IMGT reference sequences was used to assign V, D and J gene segments. For a sequence to be retained, a match of at least six nucleotides was required to both a V gene segment and a J gene segment. A rearrangement was called productive if the CDR3 had no stop codons and remained in frame with V and J, and every other rearrangement was called non-productive. CDR3 was defined according to IMGT convention as the region running from the second conserved V-encoded cysteine to the conserved J-encoded phenylalanine. Sequences without an unambiguous match to a single V gene segment were excluded from the earlier analysis of approximately 560 of the donors. In an earlier analysis of some 590 of the donors, a V segment was called functional when productive rearrangements were above 56.7%, and segregating when the standard deviation between donors exceeded 5%. A statistical classification framework was built for diagnosing cytomegalovirus status from the catalog of TCR beta chain sequences. A later analysis assigned V and J genes by comparing TCR nucleotide sequences with IMGT/GENE-DB human TR gene sequences. A later analysis assigned CDR3 sequences and most-parsimonious VDJ recombination scenarios with the TCRdist pipeline. In a later analysis, each TCR beta chain was defined by its CDR3 amino acid sequence together with its V-gene family, and reads lacking a unique V-gene family were excluded. As a way to deal with suspected cross-contamination and a sequencing artifact, a later analysis dropped 592 nucleotide sequences that were highly shared and had low generation probability. For each public chain, a later analysis derived a clonal expansion index from normalized ranks of inferred template counts within each repertoire. In a later analysis, generation probabilities were computed with a VDJ recombination model fitted to out-of-frame rearrangements, and the resulting probabilities were checked against IGoR. Hypergeometric tests were used in a later analysis to score TCR-TCR, TCR-HLA and TCR-CMV co-occurrence, with a repertoire-size bias correction applied to the TCR pairs. A later analysis estimated false discovery rates by permuting HLA or CMV assignments 20 times. In a later analysis, co-occurring TCRs were grouped using DBSCAN, and TCRdist sequence similarity was added for clustering within HLA-allele-positive subsets. For co-occurrence clustering, repertoires with fewer than 30,000 or more than 120,000 public chains were excluded, along with about five repertoires with anomalous nucleotide sharing. Held by TCRdb, this immuneACCESS table contains in-frame sequences only and omits some clones. Under half of the omission traces to an unresolved V gene where checked; the cause of the rest is unknown. That table furnishes V, J and clone size, whereas the DNA furnished D and trimming. The sample records about 210,000 clones, roughly 85% of which are singletons. The ten largest account for roughly 0.26% of the sample.

Details on this clone: Its antigen is not yet known. Per-nucleotide qualities are absent, and no much larger clonotype sits a single base away.

The cohort comprised several hundred healthy bone marrow donors. At the time of sampling, all cohort members were nominally healthy, though unrecorded immune exposures were likely present. The donor tested CMV seronegative, placing the donor among the approximately 400 seronegative members of the cohort. Each donor provided a peripheral blood sample, and peripheral blood mononuclear cells were used for TCR beta sequencing. Genomic DNA was extracted from the blood cell samples with the Qiagen DNeasy Blood Extraction Kit. Sequencing input: PBMCs. This receptor chain uses TRBV30 and TRBJ2-4; possibly the D gene is TRBD1, per 6 matching bases. This TCR derives from a girl aged 2-10 years in good health and CMV-seronegative. DNA sequence: TGTGCCTGGAGAGGGGGCAAAAACATTCAGTACTTC. Translated, this gives CAWRGGKNIQYF.